These T cell receptor beta chains were read from a single sample in a study of blood T cells in healthy people across ages. TCRdb re-called the 5' RACE reads through MiXCR, storing one row per CDR3 protein. The sample records more than 900,000 distinct CDR3 sequences, 20% to 25% being singletons. These sequences were also reported in another study, on T cells of mothers and their children.

Sequenced input: blood. Receptor source: a girl under 10 years old in good health. Each CDR3 is given with its conserved first and last residue. D genes are given only for firm matches. Part of the rows lack a size; the others show once, few, many or a class for expanded clones.

clone_size cdr3_length j_call d_call v_call cdr3_nt cdr3_aa
- 16 TRBJ1-1 - TRBV6-2/TRBV6-3 TGTGCCAGCAGGGCTCTTTCGGGACATCTAGGCACTGAAGCTTTCTTT CASRALSGHLGTEAFF
- 16 TRBJ2-2 TRBD2 TRBV6-4 TGTGCCAGCAAGAGGCAGAGCGGGAGGAATACCGGGGAGCTGTTTTTT CASKRQSGRNTGELFF
- 14 TRBJ2-7 TRBD2 TRBV20-1 TGCAGTGCTGTTCATAGCGGGAGCTTCTACGAGCAGTACTTC CSAVHSGSFYEQYF
- 15 TRBJ2-5 TRBD1 TRBV12-3/TRBV12-4 TGTGCCAGCAGTCAGAGACAGGGGCGGAGTGGGACCCAGTACTTC CASSQRQGRSGTQYF
- 15 TRBJ2-2 TRBD2 TRBV20-1 TGCAGTGCTAGTAATGGGGGGGAGTACGACGGGGAGCTGTTTTTT CSASNGGEYDGELFF
- 15 TRBJ2-7 - TRBV3-1 TGTGCCAGCAGCCAAGATAGGGCAGGGTTCTACGAGCAGTACTTC CASSQDRAGFYEQYF
- 16 TRBJ2-1 - TRBV12-3/TRBV12-4 TGTGCCAGCAGCAGAACCGGGACTCTCGTCTACAATGAGCAGTTCTTC CASSRTGTLVYNEQFF
many 14 TRBJ2-1 - TRBV7-2 TGTGCCAGCAGCCGTCCAAGCTCCTACAATGAGCAGTTCTTC CASSRPSSYNEQFF
- 17 TRBJ2-3 TRBD2 TRBV5-8 TGTGCCAGCAGCTTGGGATATTCTAGCGGACCCACAGATACGCAGTATTTT CASSLGYSSGPTDTQYF
few 17 TRBJ2-3 - TRBV3-1 TGTGCCAGCAGCCGCATCTTAAGCCCAAAACGCACAGATACGCAGTATTTT CASSRILSPKRTDTQYF
- 15 TRBJ2-7 TRBD1 TRBV7-2 TGTGCCAGCATCTTAGGAATCGGACAGGGCTACGAGCAGTACTTC CASILGIGQGYEQYF
many 12 TRBJ2-1 - TRBV7-2 TGTGCCAGCAATTTACTGGGCAATGAGCAGTTCTTC CASNLLGNEQFF
few 17 TRBJ2-2 TRBD1 TRBV6-1 TGTGCCAGCAGCATGCGGGACAGGCTCTCGAACACCGGGGAGCTGTTTTTT CASSMRDRLSNTGELFF
- 17 TRBJ2-7 TRBD1 TRBV7-8 TGTGCCAGCAGTTCACTGCAAACCGGGACAGGGGACTACGAGCAGTACTTC CASSSLQTGTGDYEQYF
once 11 TRBJ1-2 - TRBV20-1 TGCAGTGCTAGGACCCGGAATGGCTACACCTTC CSARTRNGYTF
- 15 TRBJ2-5 TRBD2 TRBV12-3/TRBV12-4 TGTGCCAGCAGTCCTGAGCGGGAGGGCCCCCGGGAGCAGCTCTTC CASSPEREGPREQLF
- 15 TRBJ2-1 - TRBV5-1 TGCGCCAGCAGCTTAAGGGGCAGGCAGCCCAATGAGCAGTTCTTC CASSLRGRQPNEQFF
many 13 TRBJ1-1 TRBD1 TRBV11-2 TGTGCCAGCAGCTTGCAGGGGGGCCCTGAAGCTTTCTTT CASSLQGGPEAFF
many 15 TRBJ2-1 - TRBV11-2 TGTGCCAGCAGCCCCATCGGTGGCAGATGGAATGAGCAGTTCTTC CASSPIGGRWNEQFF
- 15 TRBJ2-3 - TRBV5-1 TGCGCCAGCAGCCGTGGCAGGGGCGCCACAGATACGCAGTATTTT CASSRGRGATDTQYF
few 15 TRBJ1-5 - TRBV4-1 TGCGCCAGCAGCCAAGTTGGAGGGGCCGGGCAGCCCCAGCATTTT CASSQVGGAGQPQHF
- 14 TRBJ1-5 - TRBV20-1 TGCAGTGCTAGAGATCTCAGGGGAGTTCGGCCCCAGCATTTT CSARDLRGVRPQHF
few 12 TRBJ1-2 - TRBV29-1 TGCAGTGCGGAAGCCACTAACTATGGCTACACCTTC CSAEATNYGYTF
- 13 TRBJ2-4 TRBD1 TRBV4-1 TGCGTCAGCAGCCGGGACAGGGGACACATTCAGTACTTC CVSSRDRGHIQYF
- 15 TRBJ1-1 TRBD1 TRBV3-1 TGTGCCAGCAACTCCCCGGGACAGGGATTATCTGAAGCTTTCTTT CASNSPGQGLSEAFF
- 13 TRBJ2-3 - TRBV7-9 TGTGCCAGCAGCTTGATAGAAGGACAGCCCCAGTATTTT CASSLIEGQPQYF
few 13 TRBJ2-3 TRBD1 TRBV29-1 TGCAGCTCAGAACTTACAGGGGGTACTACGCAGTATTTT CSSELTGGTTQYF
- 13 TRBJ2-4 TRBD1 TRBV27 TGTGCCAGCAGTGGGGGACAGAAAAACATTCAGTACTTC CASSGGQKNIQYF
few 15 TRBJ2-2 TRBD1 TRBV20-1 TGCAGTGCTAGAGATCTACAGGGGGTTATCGGGGAGCTGTTTTTT CSARDLQGVIGELFF
- 12 TRBJ2-7 - TRBV20-1 TGCAGTGCATCAGGGGGGGACTACGAGCAGTACTTC CSASGGDYEQYF
few 16 TRBJ2-2 - TRBV2 TGTGCCTGCTTGACCGGGCCCCCAAGGAACACCGGGGAGCTGTTTTTT CACLTGPPRNTGELFF
few 15 TRBJ2-7 TRBD1 TRBV7-9 TGTGCCAGCAGCACGCTGGGGACAGATTCTTACGAGCAGTACTTC CASSTLGTDSYEQYF
- 15 TRBJ2-1 TRBD2 TRBV6-6 TGTGCCAGCAGTTACGATGGGACTAATTACAATGAGCAGTTCTTC CASSYDGTNYNEQFF
- 14 TRBJ2-5 - TRBV6-2/TRBV6-3 TGTGCCAGCAGTTATCCCGATCCGAACCGTTCCCAGTACTTC CASSYPDPNRSQYF
few 13 TRBJ2-1 - TRBV2 TGTGCCAGCAGTGAAGCGCTTTGGACTGGGCAGTTCTTC CASSEALWTGQFF
- 18 TRBJ2-6 - TRBV14 TGTGCCAGCAGCCAAGACCCGTGGCCTCACTCTGGGGCCAACGTCCTGACTTTC CASSQDPWPHSGANVLTF
- 15 TRBJ2-7 TRBD1 TRBV4-1 TGCGCCAGCAGCCAAGTCAGGGGGCCGTTTGAGGAGCAGTACTTC CASSQVRGPFEEQYF
- 12 TRBJ1-2 - TRBV20-1 TGCAGTGCTAGGGAGGGAAGGGACGGCTACACCTTC CSAREGRDGYTF
- 16 TRBJ2-3 TRBD2 TRBV7-2 TGTGCCAGCAGCTTAAGTAGCGGGTCCCTCACAGTTACGCAGTATTTT CASSLSSGSLTVTQYF
- 15 TRBJ2-3 TRBD1 TRBV7-3 TGTGCCAGCAGCCTCTTGGACAGGGGCACAGATACGCAGTATTTT CASSLLDRGTDTQYF
few 14 TRBJ2-7 - TRBV29-1 TGCAGCGTTGTTAGTGACGGACGGCCCTACGAGCAGTACTTC CSVVSDGRPYEQYF
- 16 TRBJ2-3 TRBD2 TRBV29-1 TGCAGCGCTGGGGTTACTAGCGGGGGGACGGCAGATACGCAGTATTTT CSAGVTSGGTADTQYF